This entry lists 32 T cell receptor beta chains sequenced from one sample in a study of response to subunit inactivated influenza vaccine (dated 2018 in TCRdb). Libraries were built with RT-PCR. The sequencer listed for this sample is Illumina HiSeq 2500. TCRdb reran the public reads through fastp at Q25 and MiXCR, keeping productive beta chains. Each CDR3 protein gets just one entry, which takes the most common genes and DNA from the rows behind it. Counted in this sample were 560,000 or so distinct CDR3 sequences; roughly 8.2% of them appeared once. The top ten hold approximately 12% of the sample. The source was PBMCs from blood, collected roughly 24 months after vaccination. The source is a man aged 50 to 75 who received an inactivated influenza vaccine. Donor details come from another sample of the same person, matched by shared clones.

CDR3 sequence reads: CASSLSGARNQPQHF. The CDR3 bases are TGCGCCAGCAGCTTGTCGGGGGCCCGGAATCAGCCCCAGCATTTT. This chain connects TRBV5-1 to TRBJ1-5; a weak D match, TRBD1 (6 bases). Looked up from germline, CDR1 is SGHRS and CDR2 is YFSETQ. The V end was cut by 1 base, the J end by 4 bases, with 12 bases between. This CDR3 has 15 amino acids.

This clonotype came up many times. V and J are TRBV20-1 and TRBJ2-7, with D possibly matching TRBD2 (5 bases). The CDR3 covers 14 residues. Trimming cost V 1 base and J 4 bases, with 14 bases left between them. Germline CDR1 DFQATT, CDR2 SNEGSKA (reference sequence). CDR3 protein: CSARVSGFLYEQYF. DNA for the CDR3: TGCAGTGCTAGAGTCTCGGGGTTTCTTTACGAGCAGTACTTC.

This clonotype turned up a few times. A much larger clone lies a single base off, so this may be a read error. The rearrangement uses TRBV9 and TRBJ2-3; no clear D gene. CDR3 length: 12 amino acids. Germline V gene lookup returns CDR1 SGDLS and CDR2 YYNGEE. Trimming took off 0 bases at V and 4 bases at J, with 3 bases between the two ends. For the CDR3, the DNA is TGTGCCAGCAGCGTAGTTGCAGATACGCAGTATTTT. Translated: CASSVVADTQYF.

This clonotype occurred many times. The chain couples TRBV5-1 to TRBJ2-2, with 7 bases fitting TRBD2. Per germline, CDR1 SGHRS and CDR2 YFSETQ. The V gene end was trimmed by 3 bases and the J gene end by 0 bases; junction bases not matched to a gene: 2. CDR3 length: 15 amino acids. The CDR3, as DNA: TGCGCCAGCAGCTGGGGGGGGTCGAACACCGGGGAGCTGTTTTTT. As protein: CASSWGGSNTGELFF.

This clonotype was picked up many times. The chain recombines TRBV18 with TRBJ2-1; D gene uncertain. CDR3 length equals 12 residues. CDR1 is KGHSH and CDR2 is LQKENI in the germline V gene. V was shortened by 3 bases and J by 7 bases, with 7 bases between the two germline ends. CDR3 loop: CASSPMGNEQFF. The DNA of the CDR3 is TGTGCCAGCTCACCGATGGGGAATGAGCAGTTCTTC.

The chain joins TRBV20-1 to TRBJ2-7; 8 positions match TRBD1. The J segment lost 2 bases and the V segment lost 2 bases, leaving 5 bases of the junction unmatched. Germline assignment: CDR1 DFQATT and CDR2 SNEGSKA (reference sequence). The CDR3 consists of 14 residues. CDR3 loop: CSARPDREPYEQYF. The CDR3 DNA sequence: TGCAGTGCTAGACCGGACAGGGAGCCCTACGAGCAGTACTTC.

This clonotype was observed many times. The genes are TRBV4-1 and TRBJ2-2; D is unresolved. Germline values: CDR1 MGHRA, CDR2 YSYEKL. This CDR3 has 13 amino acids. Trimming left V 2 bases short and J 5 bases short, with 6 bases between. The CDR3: CASSQLSTGELFF. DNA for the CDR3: TGCGCCAGCAGCCAACTCTCGACCGGGGAGCTGTTTTTT.

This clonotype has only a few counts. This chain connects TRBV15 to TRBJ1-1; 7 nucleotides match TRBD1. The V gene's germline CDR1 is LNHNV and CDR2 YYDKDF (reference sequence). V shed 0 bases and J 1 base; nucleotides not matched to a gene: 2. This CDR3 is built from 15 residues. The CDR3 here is CATSREGTENTEAFF. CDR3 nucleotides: TGTGCCACCAGCAGAGAAGGGACAGAGAACACTGAAGCTTTCTTT.

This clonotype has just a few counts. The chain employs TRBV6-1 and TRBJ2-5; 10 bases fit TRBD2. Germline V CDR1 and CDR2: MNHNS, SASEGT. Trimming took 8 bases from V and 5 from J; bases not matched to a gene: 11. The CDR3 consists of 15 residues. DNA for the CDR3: TGTGCCAGCGCGGAGAGCGGGGGGGCAGTGGAGACCCAGTACTTC. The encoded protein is CASAESGGAVETQYF.

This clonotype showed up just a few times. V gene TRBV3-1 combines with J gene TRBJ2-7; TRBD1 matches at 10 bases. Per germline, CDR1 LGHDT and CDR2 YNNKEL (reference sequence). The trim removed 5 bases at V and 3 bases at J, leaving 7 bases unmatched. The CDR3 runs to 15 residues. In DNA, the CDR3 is TGTGCCAGCAGCGGACCGGGACAGGGGATCTACGAGCAGTACTTC. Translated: CASSGPGQGIYEQYF.

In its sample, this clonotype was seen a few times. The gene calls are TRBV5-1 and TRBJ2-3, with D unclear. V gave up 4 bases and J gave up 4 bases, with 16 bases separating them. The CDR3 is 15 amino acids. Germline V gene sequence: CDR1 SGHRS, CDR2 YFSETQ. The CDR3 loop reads CASSLGPASADTQYF. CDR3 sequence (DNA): TGCGCCAGCAGCCTCGGACCGGCCAGCGCAGATACGCAGTATTTT.

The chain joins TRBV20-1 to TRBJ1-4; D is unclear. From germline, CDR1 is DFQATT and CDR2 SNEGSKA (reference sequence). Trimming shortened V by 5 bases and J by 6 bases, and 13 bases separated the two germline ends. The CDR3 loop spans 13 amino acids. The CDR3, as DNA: TGCAGTGCTTCCCGGGGTTCGGATGAAAAACTGTTTTTT. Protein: CSASRGSDEKLFF.

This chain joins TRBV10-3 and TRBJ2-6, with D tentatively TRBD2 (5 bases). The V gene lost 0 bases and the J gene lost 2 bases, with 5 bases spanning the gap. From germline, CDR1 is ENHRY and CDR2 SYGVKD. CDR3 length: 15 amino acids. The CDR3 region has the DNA TGTGCCATCAGTGAGTCGAGGGCTGGGGCCAACGTCCTGACTTTC. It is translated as CAISESRAGANVLTF.

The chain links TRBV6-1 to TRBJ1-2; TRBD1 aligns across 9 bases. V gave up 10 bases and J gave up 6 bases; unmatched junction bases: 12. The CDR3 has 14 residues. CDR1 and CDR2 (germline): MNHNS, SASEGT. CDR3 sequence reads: CANRPGQGVDGYTF. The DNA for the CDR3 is TGTGCCAACCGACCGGGACAGGGTGTGGATGGCTACACCTTC.

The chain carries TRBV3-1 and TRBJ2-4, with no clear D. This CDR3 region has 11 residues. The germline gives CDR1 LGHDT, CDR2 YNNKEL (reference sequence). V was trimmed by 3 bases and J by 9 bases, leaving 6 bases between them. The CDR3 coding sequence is TGTGCCAGCAGCCAGTCAGGCATTCAGTACTTC. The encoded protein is CASSQSGIQYF.

CDR3 nucleotides: TGTGCCAGCAGCTTAACGGTCTTAGGGAACTATGGCTACACCTTC. The encoded protein is CASSLTVLGNYGYTF. The chain uses TRBV7-8 and TRBJ1-2; D not certain. Germline assignment: CDR1 SGHVS and CDR2 FQNEAQ. With 2 bases removed from V and 2 bases from J, the gap between germline ends came to 12 bases. The CDR3 contains 15 residues.

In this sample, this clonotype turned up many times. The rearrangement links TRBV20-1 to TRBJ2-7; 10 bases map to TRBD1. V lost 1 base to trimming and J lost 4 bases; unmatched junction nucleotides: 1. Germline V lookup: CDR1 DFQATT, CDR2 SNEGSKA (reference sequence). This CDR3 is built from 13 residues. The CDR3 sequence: CSARGQGAYEQYF. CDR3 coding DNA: TGCAGTGCTAGAGGACAGGGGGCTTACGAGCAGTACTTC.

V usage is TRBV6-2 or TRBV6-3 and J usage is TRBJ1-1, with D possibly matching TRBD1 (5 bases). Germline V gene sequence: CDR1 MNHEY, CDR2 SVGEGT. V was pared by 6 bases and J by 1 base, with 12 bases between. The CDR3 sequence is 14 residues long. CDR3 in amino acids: CASRKPTENTEAFF. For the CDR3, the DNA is TGTGCCAGCAGAAAACCGACAGAGAACACTGAAGCTTTCTTT.

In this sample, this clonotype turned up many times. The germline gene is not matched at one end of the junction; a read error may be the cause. Written as DNA, the CDR3 is TGCGCCAGCAGCTTGGTCACTAGCGGGGGCAATGAGCAGTTCTTC. It is translated as CASSLVTSGGNEQFF. The V call is TRBV7-2, the J call TRBJ2-1; 11 bases are a match to TRBD2. Germline CDR1 SGHTA, CDR2 FQGNSA. This CDR3 comprises 15 residues.

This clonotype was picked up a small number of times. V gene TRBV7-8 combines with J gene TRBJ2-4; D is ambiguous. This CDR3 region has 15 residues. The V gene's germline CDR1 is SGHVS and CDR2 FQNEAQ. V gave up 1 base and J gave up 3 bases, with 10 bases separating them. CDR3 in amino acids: CASSLEPYGKNIQYF. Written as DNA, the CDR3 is TGTGCCAGCAGCTTAGAGCCATATGGCAAAAACATTCAGTACTTC.

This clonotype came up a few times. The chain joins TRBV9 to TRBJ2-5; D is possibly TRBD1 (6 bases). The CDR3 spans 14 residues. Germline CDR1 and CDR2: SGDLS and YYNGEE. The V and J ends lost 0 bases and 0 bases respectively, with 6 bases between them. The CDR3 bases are TGTGCCAGCAGCGTAGGGGACAACCAAGAGACCCAGTACTTC. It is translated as CASSVGDNQETQYF. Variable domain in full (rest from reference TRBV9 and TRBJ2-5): DSGVTQTPKHLITATGQRVTLRCSPRSGDLSVYWYQQSLDQGLQFLIQYYNGEERAKGNILERFSAQQFPDLHSELNLSSLELGDSALYFCASSVGDNQETQYFGPGTRLLVL.

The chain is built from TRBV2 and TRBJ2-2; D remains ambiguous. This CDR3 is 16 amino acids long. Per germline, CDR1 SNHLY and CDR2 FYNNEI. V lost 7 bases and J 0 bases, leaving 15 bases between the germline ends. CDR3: CASKVTPPTNTGELFF. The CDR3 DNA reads TGTGCCAGCAAGGTAACACCACCGACGAACACCGGGGAGCTGTTTTTT.

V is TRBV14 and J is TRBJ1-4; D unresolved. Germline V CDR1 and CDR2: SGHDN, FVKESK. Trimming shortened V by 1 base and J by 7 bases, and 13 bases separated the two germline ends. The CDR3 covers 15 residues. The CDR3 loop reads CASSQAVPVGEKLFF. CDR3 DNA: TGTGCCAGCAGCCAAGCGGTCCCCGTGGGTGAAAAACTGTTTTTT.

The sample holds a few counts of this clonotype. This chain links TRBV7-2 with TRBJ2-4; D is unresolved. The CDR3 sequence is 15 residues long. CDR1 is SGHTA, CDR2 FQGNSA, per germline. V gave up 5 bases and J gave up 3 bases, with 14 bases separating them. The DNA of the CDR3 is TGTGCCAGCAGCGGGTACGGAAGAGGCAAAAACATTCAGTACTTC. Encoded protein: CASSGYGRGKNIQYF.

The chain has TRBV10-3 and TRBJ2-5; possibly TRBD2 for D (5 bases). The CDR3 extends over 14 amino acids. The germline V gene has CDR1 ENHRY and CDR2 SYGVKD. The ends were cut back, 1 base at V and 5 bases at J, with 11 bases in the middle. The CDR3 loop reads CAISEFQSGETQYF. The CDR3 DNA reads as TGTGCCATCAGTGAGTTCCAATCGGGGGAGACCCAGTACTTC.

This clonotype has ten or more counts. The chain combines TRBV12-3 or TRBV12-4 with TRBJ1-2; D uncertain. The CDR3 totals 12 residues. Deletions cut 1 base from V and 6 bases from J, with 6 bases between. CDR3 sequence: CASSLDSDGYTF. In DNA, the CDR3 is TGTGCCAGCAGTTTAGACAGCGATGGCTACACCTTC.

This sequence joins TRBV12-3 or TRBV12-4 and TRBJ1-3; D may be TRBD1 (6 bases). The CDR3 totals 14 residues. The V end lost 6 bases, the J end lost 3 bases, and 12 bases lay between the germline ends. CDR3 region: CASRAQGRGNTIYF. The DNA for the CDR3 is TGTGCCAGCAGAGCCCAGGGGCGTGGAAACACCATATATTTT.

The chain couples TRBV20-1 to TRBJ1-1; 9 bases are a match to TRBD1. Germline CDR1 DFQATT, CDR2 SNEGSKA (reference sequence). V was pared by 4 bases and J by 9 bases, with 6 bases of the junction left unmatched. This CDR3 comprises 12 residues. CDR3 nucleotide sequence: TGCAGTGCTAAACCGGGACAGGGAAAAGCTTTCTTT. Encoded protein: CSAKPGQGKAFF.

CDR3 protein: CASSSTFPVPGDYNEQFF. The CDR3 nucleotides are TGCGCCAGCAGCTCTACCTTCCCTGTCCCTGGGGACTACAATGAGCAGTTCTTC. The chain couples TRBV5-1 to TRBJ2-1; D is unresolved. Trimming took off 3 bases at V and 3 bases at J, with 22 bases between the two ends. The CDR3 sequence is 18 residues long. The germline V gene has CDR1 SGHRS and CDR2 YFSETQ.

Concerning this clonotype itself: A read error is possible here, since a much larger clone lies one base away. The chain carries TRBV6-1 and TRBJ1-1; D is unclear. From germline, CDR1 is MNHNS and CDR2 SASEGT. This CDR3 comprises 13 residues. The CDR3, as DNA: TGTACCAGCAGTGAAATGGGGAACACTGAAGCTTTCTTT. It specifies CTSSEMGNTEAFF.

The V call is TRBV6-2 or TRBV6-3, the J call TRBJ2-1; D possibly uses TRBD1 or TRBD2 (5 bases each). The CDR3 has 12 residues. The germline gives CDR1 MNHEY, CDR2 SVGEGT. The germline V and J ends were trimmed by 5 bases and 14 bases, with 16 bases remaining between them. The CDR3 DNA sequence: TGTGCCAGCAGTAACGCCGGGGCCTGGGAGTTCTTC. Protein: CASSNAGAWEFF.

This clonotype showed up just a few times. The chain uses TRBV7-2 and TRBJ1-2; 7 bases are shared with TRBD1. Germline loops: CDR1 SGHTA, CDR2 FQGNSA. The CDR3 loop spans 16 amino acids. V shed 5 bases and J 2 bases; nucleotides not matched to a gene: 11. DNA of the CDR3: TGTGCCAGCAGCACCCCCTCAAGGGGACAGAACTATGGCTACACCTTC. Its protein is CASSTPSRGQNYGYTF.